The 25 T cell receptor beta chains given below trace back to one sample, sequenced in a study of T cells in Graves' hyperthyroidism and ophthalmopathy (dated by TCRdb to about 2019). Libraries came from multiplex PCR. Sequencing was carried out with an Illumina HiSeq 2000. Amplification of TCR beta CDR3 regions was carried out from RNA transcripts. The TCR CDR3 was subjected to a first round of RT-PCR using the HTBI primer set and the Qiagen OneStep RT-PCR kit. TCRdb handled the public reads itself, with Q25 trimming in fastp and clone calling in MiXCR, and kept productive beta chains. CDR3 protein duplicates are merged, each entry listing the most common genes and DNA. For this sample the table gives a few hundred thousand distinct CDR3 sequences, of which approximately 13% were detected only once. The ten largest clones add up to 5% to 6% of the sample. Sequencing used blood. These receptor sequences come from a young woman with Graves' hyperthyroidism.

This clonotype was observed many times. J is TRBJ2-7 and V is TRBV18; 8 bases match TRBD1. Unmatched junction bases numbered 3, after V lost 2 bases and J lost 0 bases. The germline V gene has CDR1 KGHSH and CDR2 LQKENI. The CDR3 totals 15 residues. The CDR3 loop is CASSPTGQDSYEQYF. CDR3 nucleotides: TGTGCCAGCTCACCAACGGGACAGGACTCCTACGAGCAGTACTTC.

This clonotype was observed a few times. J is TRBJ1-2 and V is TRBV10-2; D is undetermined. Trimming cost V 3 bases and J 4 bases, with 9 bases left between them. Germline loops: CDR1 WSHSY, CDR2 SAAADI. This CDR3 is 13 amino acids long. This CDR3 is CASSEWGGYGYTF. DNA for the CDR3: TGCGCCAGCAGTGAATGGGGAGGCTATGGCTACACCTTC.

As concerns this clonotype: This may stem from a read error, because a much larger clone lies one nucleotide away. As the CDR3 is not closed by the conserved phenylalanine or tryptophan, this likely results from a read error. The chain links TRBV9 to TRBJ2-1; possible D gene TRBD1, 5 bases. V gave up 0 bases and J gave up 6 bases, with 10 bases separating them. Looked up from germline, CDR1 is SGDLS and CDR2 is YYNGEE. This CDR3 has 14 residues. The CDR3 sequence: CASSVAGRTNEQFS. The CDR3 DNA reads TGTGCCAGCAGCGTAGCAGGGCGCACCAATGAGCAGTTCTCC.

The sample holds many counts of this clonotype. The chain combines TRBV20-1 with TRBJ2-1; 11 bases match TRBD2. The CDR3 is 16 residues long. V was pared by 6 bases and J by 5 bases, with 12 bases of the junction left unmatched. Germline CDR1 and CDR2: DFQATT and SNEGSKA (reference sequence). The CDR3 reads CSAPPLPGLADNEQFF. The CDR3 DNA is TGCAGTGCCCCACCCCTCCCGGGACTAGCGGACAATGAGCAGTTCTTC.

Ten or more counts support this clonotype. The chain couples TRBV11-2 to TRBJ2-1, with TRBD2 identical over 7 bases. In germline, CDR1 is SGHAT, CDR2 FQNNGV. The J segment lost 7 bases and the V segment lost 6 bases, leaving 12 bases of the junction unmatched. The CDR3 contains 15 residues. As DNA, the CDR3 is TGTGCCAGCAGGTCTTCTAGCGGCCTACGGAATGAGCAGTTCTTC. The encoded protein is CASRSSSGLRNEQFF.

Ten or more counts support this clonotype. V gene TRBV27 combines with J gene TRBJ1-1; D may be TRBD1 (6 bases). The CDR3 runs to 13 residues. The V and J ends lost 6 bases and 2 bases respectively, with 10 bases between them. Germline V lookup: CDR1 MNHEY, CDR2 SMNVEV (reference sequence). The CDR3 DNA sequence: TGTGCCAGCAGGGGGGCAGAAAACACTGAAGCTTTCTTT. It codes for CASRGAENTEAFF.

In this sample, this clonotype turned up many times. The V and J genes are TRBV15 and TRBJ2-5; D is unresolved. The germline V and J ends were trimmed by 0 bases and 5 bases, with 1 base remaining between them. Germline assignment: CDR1 LNHNV and CDR2 YYDKDF (reference sequence). This CDR3 has 11 residues. The CDR3 DNA reads TGTGCCACCAGCAGAGATGAGACCCAGTACTTC. It codes for CATSRDETQYF. Full variable domain (remainder filled in from reference TRBV15 and TRBJ2-5): DAMVIQNPRYQVTQFGKPVTLSCSQTLNHNVMYWYQQKSSQAPKLLFHYYDKDFNNEADTPDNFQSRRPNTSFCFLDIRSPGLGDTAMYLCATSRDETQYFGPGTRLLVL.

This clonotype turned up a few times. CDR3 sequence reads: CASSLELAWETQYF. DNA for the CDR3: TGTGCCAGCAGCTTAGAACTAGCGTGGGAGACCCAGTACTTC. The V and J genes are TRBV7-9 and TRBJ2-5, with TRBD2 matching over 7 bases. The J segment lost 5 bases and the V segment lost 1 base, leaving 4 bases of the junction unmatched. Germline CDR1 SEHNR, CDR2 FQNEAQ (reference sequence). There are 14 residues in the CDR3.

Only a few counts were recorded for this clonotype. The chain carries TRBV30 and TRBJ2-7; D is possibly TRBD2 (5 bases). This CDR3 has 11 amino acids. Germline-derived CDR1 and CDR2 are GTSNPN and SVGIG (reference sequence). V lost 1 base and J lost 4, with 5 bases in between. CDR3 DNA sequence: TGTGCCTGGAGTGGAGGGTACGAGCAGTACTTC. This gives the protein CAWSGGYEQYF.

The chain employs TRBV30 and TRBJ2-2; 7 bases map to TRBD2. Trimming removed 0 bases from V and 5 bases from J; junction bases left unmatched: 6. This CDR3 spans 15 amino acids. Germline CDR1 and CDR2: GTSNPN and SVGIG (reference sequence). The CDR3 DNA follows: TGTGCCTGGAGTGTTGGGGGGGGTCAGACCGGGGAGCTGTTTTTT. Protein product: CAWSVGGGQTGELFF.

About this clonotype: A read error may account for a junction end that differs from germline. The chain links TRBV28 to TRBJ2-6, with 9 bases that match TRBD1. Germline assignment: CDR1 MDHEN and CDR2 SYDVKM. The CDR3 length is 17 residues. CDR3 in amino acids: CACSGGQGISGANVLTF. Written as DNA, the CDR3 is TGTGCCTGCAGTGGAGGACAGGGGATCTCTGGGGCCAACGTCCTGACTTTC.

This clonotype was seen a handful of times. The V gene is TRBV7-3, the J gene TRBJ2-1, with 8 positions matching TRBD2. Trimming at V came to 6 bases and at J to 8 bases, leaving 15 bases not matched to a gene. The CDR3 is 16 amino acids. Germline CDR1 reads SGHTA; CDR2 reads FQGTGA. The CDR3 DNA sequence: TGTGCCAGCAGTGGTCGGGAGGGCTGGTTGGTATATGAGCAGTTCTTC. Residues: CASSGREGWLVYEQFF.

This rearrangement joins TRBV7-2 to TRBJ1-2; 10 bases are shared with TRBD1. This CDR3 contains 14 residues. The germline CDR1 and CDR2 sequences are SGHTA and FQGNSA. The trim removed 5 bases at V and 6 bases at J, leaving 6 bases unmatched. The CDR3 region is CASSLGGQGHGYTF. For the CDR3, the DNA is TGTGCCAGCAGCCTAGGGGGACAGGGGCATGGCTACACCTTC.

This clonotype showed up just a few times. The rearrangement joins TRBV12-3 or TRBV12-4 to TRBJ1-1; D remains unclear. The V end lost 5 bases, the J end lost 0 bases, and 7 bases lay between the germline ends. This CDR3 has 13 residues. The DNA of the CDR3 is TGTGCCAGCAGTCAAATTTTGAACACTGAAGCTTTCTTT. Encoded protein: CASSQILNTEAFF.

This clonotype was recorded at least ten times. The rearrangement links TRBV12-3 or TRBV12-4 to TRBJ1-1, with D possibly being TRBD1 (6 bases). The CDR3 sequence is 13 residues long. Trimming took off 7 bases at V and 1 base at J, with 10 bases between the two ends. The CDR3 region is CASTPGQNTEAFF. The CDR3 nucleotides are TGTGCCAGCACCCCGGGACAGAACACTGAAGCTTTCTTT.

Many counts were recorded for this clonotype. V and J are TRBV11-1 and TRBJ1-1, with 9 bases matching TRBD1. V trimming: 5 bases; J trimming: 4 bases; junction bases outside the gene matches: 8. This CDR3 region has 15 residues. Germline V lookup: CDR1 SGHAT, CDR2 FQDESV (reference sequence). CDR3 residues: CASSAGTGPSTEAFF. The DNA of the CDR3 is TGTGCCAGCAGCGCCGGGACAGGGCCATCCACTGAAGCTTTCTTT. The variable domain in full, completed from reference TRBV11-1 and TRBJ1-1, reads EAEVAQSPRYKITEKSQAVAFWCDPISGHATLYWYRQILGQGPELLVQFQDESVVDDSQLPKDRFSAERLKGVDSTLKIQPAELGDSAMYLCASSAGTGPSTEAFFGQGTRLTVV.

This clonotype came up many times. The J gene is TRBJ1-4, the V gene TRBV15, with D hard to call. V was cut by 0 bases and J by 0 bases, with 8 bases left in between. Looked up from germline, CDR1 is LNHNV and CDR2 is YYDKDF (reference sequence). CDR3 length: 16 amino acids. The CDR3 loop is CATSRDAPSTNEKLFF. The CDR3 DNA follows: TGTGCCACCAGCAGAGATGCCCCCTCAACTAATGAAAAACTGTTTTTT. Full variable domain (outside the CDR3, taken from reference TRBV15 and TRBJ1-4): DAMVIQNPRYQVTQFGKPVTLSCSQTLNHNVMYWYQQKSSQAPKLLFHYYDKDFNNEADTPDNFQSRRPNTSFCFLDIRSPGLGDTAMYLCATSRDAPSTNEKLFFGSGTQLSVL.

There are many counts of this clonotype. This sequence joins TRBV12-3 or TRBV12-4 and TRBJ2-1; 8 positions agree with TRBD1. The CDR3 totals 13 residues. The V gene end was trimmed by 3 bases and the J gene end by 10 bases; junction bases not matched to a gene: 5. The CDR3 sequence is CASSLPSGGEQFF. The DNA for the CDR3 is TGTGCCAGCAGTTTGCCTTCAGGGGGCGAGCAGTTCTTC.

This clonotype was seen ten or more times. V and J are TRBV9 and TRBJ2-5; tentatively, D is TRBD2 (6 bases). The CDR3 length is 15 residues. The germline gives CDR1 SGDLS, CDR2 YYNGEE. Trimming left V 0 bases short and J 5 bases short, with 14 bases between. For the CDR3, the DNA is TGTGCCAGCAGCGTAGGAGGAGTCGGAGGGGAGACCCAGTACTTC. It specifies CASSVGGVGGETQYF.

This clonotype was found many times. The CDR3 nucleotides read TGCAGTGGCCTTAATACGGGACAGGGTGGAGGGGCCCTCCACTTT. This codes for CSGLNTGQGGGALHF. The rearrangement joins TRBV20-1 to TRBJ1-6, with 9 bases identical to TRBD1. Germline trimming cut 7 bases from V and 14 bases from J; bases unmatched to any gene: 18. The CDR3 spans 15 residues. CDR1 is DFQATT and CDR2 is SNEGSKA in the germline V gene (reference sequence).

The rearrangement uses TRBV4-3 and TRBJ1-2; D not resolved. CDR1 and CDR2 from the germline V gene are LGHNA and YSLEER. The CDR3 has 13 amino acids. Between the trimmed V and J ends, which lost 1 base and 8 bases, there was a span of 11 bases. For the CDR3, the DNA is TGCGCCAGCAGCCAAGCCCAATTTGGCGGCTACACCTTC. Its translation is CASSQAQFGGYTF.

This clonotype occurred many times. The CDR3 DNA reads as TGTGCCAGCAGTTTCTCCCCGGGACTAGCGGGAGTAGCCCTTGACGAGCAGTACTTC. Its protein product is CASSFSPGLAGVALDEQYF. This chain uses TRBV6-5 with TRBJ2-7, with TRBD2 identical over 14 bases. Germline loops: CDR1 MNHEY, CDR2 SVGAGI. V gave up 4 bases and J gave up 5 bases; unmatched junction bases: 16. The CDR3 extends over 19 amino acids.

The chain carries TRBV11-2 and TRBJ2-7, with 12 bases identical to TRBD2. CDR1 and CDR2 from the germline V gene are SGHAT and FQNNGV. With 3 bases clipped from V and 4 bases from J, the junction kept 10 bases outside the gene matches. This CDR3 has 17 residues. CDR3 DNA: TGTGCCAGCAGCTTGACTAGCGGGAGTTCCCTGGGGTACGAGCAGTACTTC. It translates to CASSLTSGSSLGYEQYF.

The gene calls are TRBV10-2 and TRBJ1-3; unclear D gene. This CDR3 comprises 15 residues. V lost 1 base, J lost 4 bases, and 11 bases lay in between. The V gene's germline CDR1 is WSHSY and CDR2 SAAADI. DNA for the CDR3: TGCGCCAGCAGTGAGTGGGAATTGAGAGGAAACACCATATATTTT. Protein sequence: CASSEWELRGNTIYF.

V usage is TRBV11-1 and J usage is TRBJ2-7, with TRBD1 matching over 11 bases. Germline assignment: CDR1 SGHAT and CDR2 FQDESV (reference sequence). This CDR3 spans 16 amino acids. The trim removed 0 bases at V and 2 bases at J, leaving 3 bases unmatched. CDR3 nucleotides: TGTGCCAGCAGCTTAGCCGGGACAGGGGGACCCTACGAGCAGTACTTC. This gives the protein CASSLAGTGGPYEQYF. Full variable domain (remainder filled in from reference TRBV11-1 and TRBJ2-7): EAEVAQSPRYKITEKSQAVAFWCDPISGHATLYWYRQILGQGPELLVQFQDESVVDDSQLPKDRFSAERLKGVDSTLKIQPAELGDSAMYLCASSLAGTGGPYEQYFGPGTRLTVT.